Included here is one T cell receptor (beta chain) sequence, with context. Clones were read by immunoSEQ multiplex PCR, and TCRdb kept only the in-frame ones, dropping some. The sample contains 200,000 to 300,000 clones, 65% to 90% of which appear only once. The source of the sample is a study of blood T cell repertoires in COVID-19. The CDR3 consists of 14 residues. CDR1 and CDR2 from the germline V gene are MGHRA and YSYEKL. V shed 3 bases, J shed 7 bases, and the junction held 8 bases outside the gene matches. This rearrangement joins TRBV4-1 to TRBJ1-1, with TRBD1 identical over 7 bases. The clonotype was recovered from a man aged 50 or older with COVID-19, enrolled during active disease. The specimen sequenced was peripheral blood. The CDR3: CASSQAGTVNEAFF. The CDR3 DNA follows: TGCGCCAGCAGCCAGGCCGGGACAGTTAATGAAGCTTTCTTT.